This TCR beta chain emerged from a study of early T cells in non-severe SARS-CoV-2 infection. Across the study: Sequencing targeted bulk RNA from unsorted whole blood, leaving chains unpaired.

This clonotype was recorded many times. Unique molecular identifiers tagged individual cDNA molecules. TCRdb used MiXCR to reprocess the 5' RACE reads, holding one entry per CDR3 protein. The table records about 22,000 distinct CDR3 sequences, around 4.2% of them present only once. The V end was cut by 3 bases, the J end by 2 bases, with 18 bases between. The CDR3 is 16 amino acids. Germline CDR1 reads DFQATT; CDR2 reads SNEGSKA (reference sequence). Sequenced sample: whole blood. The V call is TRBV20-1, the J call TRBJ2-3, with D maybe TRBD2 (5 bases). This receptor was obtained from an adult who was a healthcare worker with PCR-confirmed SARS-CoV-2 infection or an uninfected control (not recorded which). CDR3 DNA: TGCAGTGCTAGTCTGGCCTCTAGCCTTTCCACAGATACGCAGTATTTT. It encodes CSASLASSLSTDTQYF.